The rows below give T cell receptor beta chains drawn from one sample of a study of cytomegalovirus exposure and HLA in healthy donors. Produced via immunoSEQ multiplex PCR; TCRdb's table is partial and in-frame only. Found here are around 78,000 clones; the top ten clones hold 3.5% to 4%. Source material: PBMCs. Every receptor here comes from a man between 18 and 35 years old in good health and CMV-seropositive. Both conserved end residues are part of each CDR3. Fields, in order: clone size, V gene, J gene, D gene, CDR3 DNA, CDR3 protein. D genes are given only for firm matches. Only part of the rows carry a size: once, few, many, or a class if the clone is expanded.

>NA|TRBV19|TRBJ1-1|NA
TGTGCCAGTAGTATAGGGCTCAGGGGACAAACTGAAGCTTTCTTT
CASSIGLRGQTEAFF
>NA|TRBV2|TRBJ1-6|NA
TGTGCCAGCAGTGAAAGCCCTGTGGCAGGGACTGGCTCACCCCTCCACTTT
CASSESPVAGTGSPLHF
>NA|TRBV6-1|TRBJ2-7|NA
TGTGCCAGCAGTGAATCCGCAGGTAGCTCCTACGAGCAGTACTTC
CASSESAGSSYEQYF
>NA|TRBV4-1|TRBJ2-7|TRBD2
TGCGCCAGCAGCCATCCCTGGAGTACTAGCGGGGGTGACTACGAGCAGTACTTC
CASSHPWSTSGGDYEQYF
>NA|TRBV6-1|TRBJ1-2|TRBD1
TGTGCCAGCAGTGAATACCAGGGGGCGTCCACCTTC
CASSEYQGASTF
>medium-sized|TRBV6-4|TRBJ2-5|TRBD2
TGTGCCAGCAGTGACTCGACTAGCGGGGGGGCAGAGACCCAGTACTTC
CASSDSTSGGAETQYF
>NA|TRBV18|TRBJ2-7|NA
TGTGCCAGCTCAACTTCCCCCTACGAGCAGTACTTC
CASSTSPYEQYF
>NA|TRBV5-1|TRBJ1-3|NA
TGCGCCAGCAGCTTCGGGACACCGAGCTCTGGAAACACCATATATTTT
CASSFGTPSSGNTIYF
>NA|TRBV6-1|TRBJ2-2|TRBD1
TGTGCCACGGAGGACAGGGGGCTTGGCACCGGGGAGCTGTTTTTT
CATEDRGLGTGELFF
>NA|TRBV19|TRBJ2-2|TRBD1
TGTGCCAGCTCTCCGGGACAGGGGGCGGGGTCCGGGGAGCTGTTTTTT
CASSPGQGAGSGELFF
>NA|TRBV10-2|TRBJ2-7|TRBD2
TGCGCCAGCAACGAAGCGGGGTCCTACGAGCAGTACTTC
CASNEAGSYEQYF
>NA|TRBV10-3|TRBJ1-1|NA
TGTGCCATCAAGACAGGAGCTAACACTGAAGCTTTCTTT
CAIKTGANTEAFF
>NA|TRBV13|TRBJ2-5|TRBD2
TGTGCCAGCAGCTCTGGGACTATGGGGGAGACCCAGTACTTC
CASSSGTMGETQYF
>NA|TRBV9|TRBJ1-2|NA
TGTGCCAGCAGTGATGGGGGCCGCCCTTATGGCTACACCTTC
CASSDGGRPYGYTF
>NA|TRBV11-2|TRBJ2-1|NA
TGTGCCAGCAGCTTAGATCTTTATGAGCAGTTCTTC
CASSLDLYEQFF
>NA|TRBV5-6|TRBJ1-5|TRBD1
TGTGCCAGCAGCTCCGGGACAGGGAACAATCAGCCCCAGCATTTT
CASSSGTGNNQPQHF
>NA|TRBV13|TRBJ2-3|NA
TGTGCCAGCAGACTGAGCTCAGATACGCAGTATTTT
CASRLSSDTQYF
>NA|TRBV6-1|TRBJ2-7|TRBD1
TGTGCCAGCAGTTTCCGGGACAGGTCCTACGAGCAGTACTTC
CASSFRDRSYEQYF
>NA|TRBV6-1|TRBJ1-6|TRBD1
TGTGCCAGCAGTGAAACTACAGGGGATAATTCACCCCTCCACTTT
CASSETTGDNSPLHF
>NA|TRBV2|TRBJ2-1|TRBD2
TGTGCCAGCAGTGATCTAGCGGGACAGATCAGTGAGCAGTTCTTC
CASSDLAGQISEQFF
>NA|TRBV6-1|TRBJ2-7|TRBD1
TGTGCCAGCAGTGAACAGGGGGTCTCCTACGAGCAGTACTTC
CASSEQGVSYEQYF
>NA|TRBV6-6|TRBJ2-2|NA
TGTGCCGGGGCAGGGGTCACCGGGGAGCTGTTTTTT
CAGAGVTGELFF
>NA|TRBV10-2|TRBJ1-2|TRBD1
TGCGCCAGCAGACCGGGACAGGGAAACTATGGCTACACCTTC
CASRPGQGNYGYTF
>NA|TRBV4-2|TRBJ2-1|NA
TGTGCCAGCAGCCAGGGGGGTTACAATGAGCAGTTCTTC
CASSQGGYNEQFF
>NA|TRBV7-2|TRBJ2-1|TRBD2
TGTGCCAGCAGTTTATCCCCAGCGGGAGCCTACAATGAGCAGTTCTTC
CASSLSPAGAYNEQFF
>NA|TRBV15|TRBJ1-2|NA
TGTGCCACCAGCAGAGATAGTGTCGCAGGGGAGAACTATGGCTACACCTTC
CATSRDSVAGENYGYTF
>NA|TRBV5-1|TRBJ2-7|TRBD2
TGCGCCAGCAGTTTAGCGGGGGGCTCCTACGAGCAGTACTTC
CASSLAGGSYEQYF
>NA|TRBV11-2|TRBJ2-2|TRBD2
TGTGCCAGCAGCTCCGCCCCGGGACTAAGGATGATTCCCGGGGAGCTGTTTTTT
CASSSAPGLRMIPGELFF
>NA|TRBV29-1|TRBJ1-2|NA
TGCAGCGTCCTCCAAGACAGTCGCAGTAACTATGGCTACACCTTC
CSVLQDSRSNYGYTF
>NA|TRBV5-1|TRBJ1-2|NA
TGCGCCAGCAGCTTGGCTCCGGGGAACTATGGCTACACCTTC
CASSLAPGNYGYTF
>NA|TRBV7-2|TRBJ2-5|TRBD2
TGTGCCAGCACTTCTGGTAGCGGGAGTGGGGAGACCCAGTACTTC
CASTSGSGSGETQYF
>NA|TRBV13|TRBJ2-1|NA
TGTGCCAGCAGCTTAGGACGAGGGGAGCAGTTCTTC
CASSLGRGEQFF
>NA|TRBV5-5|TRBJ2-7|NA
TGTGCCAGCAGCTTGGGCGGGTACGAGCAGTACTTC
CASSLGGYEQYF
>NA|TRBV9|TRBJ1-2|NA
TGTGCCAGCAGCGCGGGAAGGTCGGCTAACTATGGCTACACCTTC
CASSAGRSANYGYTF
>NA|TRBV13|TRBJ1-2|NA
TGTGCCAGCAGCTTAACAAACGGGGTGTCACATGGCTACACCTTC
CASSLTNGVSHGYTF
>NA|TRBV5-6|TRBJ1-4|TRBD1
TGTGCCAGCAGCGGGATGGACAGGGTTCCTAATGAAAAACTGTTTTTT
CASSGMDRVPNEKLFF
>NA|TRBV9|TRBJ1-6|NA
TGTGCCAGCAGCCCGGGGGTACGGTCACCCCTCCACTTT
CASSPGVRSPLHF
>NA|TRBV7-9|TRBJ2-7|TRBD2
TGTGCCAGCAGCTTTCTTAGCGGGACTGCTAACGAGCAGTACTTC
CASSFLSGTANEQYF
>NA|TRBV10-1|TRBJ1-4|NA
TGCGCCAGCAGTGAACGAGTGGAGGGTGGTGAAAAACTGTTTTTT
CASSERVEGGEKLFF
>NA|TRBV2|TRBJ2-3|TRBD2
TGTGCCAGCAGTGGCGCGGGACTAGCGGGAGGAGGGAATACGCAGTATTTT
CASSGAGLAGGGNTQYF
>NA|TRBV28|TRBJ2-1|TRBD2
TGTGCCAGCTTTAGCGGGGATAACTCCTACAATGAGCAGTTCTTC
CASFSGDNSYNEQFF
>NA|TRBV10-3|TRBJ2-1|NA
TGTGCCACTCGGGAGTGGGTGTCCTACAATGAGCAGTTCTTC
CATREWVSYNEQFF
>NA|TRBV28|TRBJ2-3|TRBD1
TGTGCCAGCAGTGTCGGGACAGGGTCTGCAGATACGCAGTATTTT
CASSVGTGSADTQYF
>NA|TRBV6-5|TRBJ1-5|NA
TGTGCCAGCAGTTACGGGGGGGGCGGCCAGCCCCAGCATTTT
CASSYGGGGQPQHF
>NA|TRBV2|TRBJ2-6|NA
TGTGCCAGCAGTGAGAGAAGTCTCTCTGGGGCCAACGTCCTGACTTTC
CASSERSLSGANVLTF
>NA|TRBV5-6|TRBJ2-3|TRBD2
TGTGCCAGCAGCTTGGGCGGGAGGGCAGATACGCAGTATTTT
CASSLGGRADTQYF